This T cell receptor beta chain was captured by sequencing in a study of Ad26.COV2.S vaccination and SARS-CoV-2 variants. Study overall: The donor was enrolled in the Ad26.COV2.S arm of the COV1001 trial.

Profiling relied on immunoSEQ multiplex PCR, and the TCRdb table lists in-frame clones only, not all of them. The sample consists of approximately 420,000 clones, approximately 88% of them appearing once. Treatment denoted: 15 to 20 received Ad26.COV2.S at low or high dose, single or two shots; roughly five received placebo; per-sample allocation not given. The investigators took samples on day 63 after the first vaccine or placebo injection. The ends lost 0 bases at V and 1 base at J; junction bases unmatched: 6. The CDR3 has 18 residues. Germline V gene sequence: CDR1 SGHVS, CDR2 FQNEAQ. The sample was peripheral blood, taken in a trial of Ad26.COV2.S vaccine versus placebo. The V call is TRBV7-8, the J call TRBJ2-6, with TRBD1 identical over 7 bases. This receptor was taken from a person between 18 and 65 years old who received the Ad26.COV2.S COVID-19 vaccine or a placebo. The CDR3 spells CASSLAGQITSGANVLTF. For the CDR3, the DNA is TGTGCCAGCAGCTTAGCGGGACAGATTACGTCTGGGGCCAACGTCCTGACTTTC.